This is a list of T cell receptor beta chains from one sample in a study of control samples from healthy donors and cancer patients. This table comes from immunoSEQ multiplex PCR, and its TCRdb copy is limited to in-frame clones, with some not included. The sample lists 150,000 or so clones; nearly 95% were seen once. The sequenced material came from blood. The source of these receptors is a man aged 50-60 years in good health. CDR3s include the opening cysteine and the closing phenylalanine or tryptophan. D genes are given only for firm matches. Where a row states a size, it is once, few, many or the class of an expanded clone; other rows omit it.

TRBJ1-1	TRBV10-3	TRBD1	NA	CAISENRGEAFF	TGTGCCATCAGTGAAAACAGGGGTGAAGCTTTCTTT
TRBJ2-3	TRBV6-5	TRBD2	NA	CASSYLSGRSKNTQYF	TGTGCCAGCAGTTACCTTAGCGGGAGGAGTAAGAATACGCAGTATTTT
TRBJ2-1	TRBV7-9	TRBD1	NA	CASSFTGGTDNEQFF	TGTGCCAGCAGCTTTACAGGGGGAACCGACAATGAGCAGTTCTTC
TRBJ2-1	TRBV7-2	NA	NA	CASSGVGGTNEQFF	TGTGCCAGCAGCGGAGTTGGTGGGACCAATGAGCAGTTCTTC
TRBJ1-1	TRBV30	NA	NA	CAWSIRAGAFF	TGTGCCTGGAGCATCCGAGCCGGGGCTTTCTTT
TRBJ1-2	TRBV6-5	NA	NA	CASSYSRTSHGYTF	TGTGCCAGCAGTTACTCGAGAACGTCTCATGGCTACACCTTC
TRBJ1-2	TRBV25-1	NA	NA	CASTAPRGGYTF	TGTGCCAGCACCGCCCCGCGGGGGGGCTACACCTTC
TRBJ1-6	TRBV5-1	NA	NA	CASSLATAYNSPLHF	TGCGCCAGCAGCTTGGCAACGGCCTATAATTCACCCCTCCACTTT
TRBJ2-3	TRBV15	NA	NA	CATTEQGGTDTQYF	TGTGCCACCACGGAGCAGGGAGGCACAGATACGCAGTATTTT
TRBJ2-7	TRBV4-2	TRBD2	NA	CASSQDEGTSGKTYEQYF	TGTGCCAGCAGCCAAGATGAGGGGACTAGCGGGAAGACCTACGAGCAGTACTTC
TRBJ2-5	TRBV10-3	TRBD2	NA	CAINSREGETQYF	TGTGCCATCAATTCCAGGGAGGGAGAGACCCAGTACTTC
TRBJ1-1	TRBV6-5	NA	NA	CASLGYTEAFF	TGTGCCAGCTTGGGGTACACTGAAGCTTTCTTT
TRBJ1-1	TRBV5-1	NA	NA	CASSYRTDRNTEAFF	TGCGCCAGCAGCTATCGGACTGACAGGAACACTGAAGCTTTCTTT
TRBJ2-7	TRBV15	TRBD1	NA	CATSRWDSSYEQYF	TGTGCCACCAGCAGGTGGGACAGTTCCTACGAGCAGTACTTC
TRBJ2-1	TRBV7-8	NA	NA	CASSLPYRVTQFF	TGTGCCAGCAGCTTACCTTATCGGGTTACCCAGTTCTTC
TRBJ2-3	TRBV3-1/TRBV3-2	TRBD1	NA	CASSLLTGVTDTQYF	TGTGCCAGCAGCCTGCTGACAGGGGTGACAGATACGCAGTATTTT
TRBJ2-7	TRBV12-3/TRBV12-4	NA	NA	CASSLRGAYEQYF	TGTGCCAGCAGTTTAAGGGGGGCCTACGAGCAGTACTTC
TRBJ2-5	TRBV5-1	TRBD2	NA	CASSLGTSGNQETQYF	TGCGCCAGCAGCCTCGGGACTAGCGGTAACCAAGAGACCCAGTACTTC
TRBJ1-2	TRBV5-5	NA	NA	CASSLAGHYGYTF	TGTGCCAGCAGCTTGGCGGGGCACTATGGCTACACCTTC
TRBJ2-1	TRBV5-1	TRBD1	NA	CASSRGQGEHNEQFF	TGCGCCAGCAGCAGGGGACAGGGGGAACACAATGAGCAGTTCTTC
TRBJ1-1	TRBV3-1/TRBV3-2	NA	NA	CASSPQGLVTEAFF	TGTGCCAGCAGCCCGCAGGGGCTGGTAACTGAAGCTTTCTTT
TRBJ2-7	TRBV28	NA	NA	CASNFRRPYEQYF	TGTGCCAGCAACTTCCGCCGACCCTACGAGCAGTACTTC
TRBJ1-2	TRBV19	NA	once	CASSIGGGNGYTF	TGTGCCAGTAGTATAGGAGGAGGTAATGGCTACACCTTC
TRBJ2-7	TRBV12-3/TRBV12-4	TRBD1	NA	CASRLGQLYEQYF	TGTGCCAGCAGACTGGGACAGCTATACGAGCAGTACTTC
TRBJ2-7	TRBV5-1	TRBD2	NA	CASSSTSNSYEQYF	TGCGCCAGCAGCTCGACTAGCAACTCCTACGAGCAGTACTTC
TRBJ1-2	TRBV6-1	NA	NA	CASSEGRRRGYTF	TGTGCCAGCAGTGAAGGCAGGCGGCGGGGCTACACCTTC
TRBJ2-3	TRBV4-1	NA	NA	CASSQETAAPYTQYF	TGCGCCAGCAGCCAAGAAACTGCGGCACCCTATACGCAGTATTTT
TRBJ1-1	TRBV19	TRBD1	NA	CASSINQGVTEAFF	TGTGCCAGTAGTATAAACCAGGGGGTCACTGAAGCTTTCTTT
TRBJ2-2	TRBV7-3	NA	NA	CASSLTKTNTGELFF	TGTGCCAGCAGCTTAACCAAGACGAACACCGGGGAGCTGTTTTTT
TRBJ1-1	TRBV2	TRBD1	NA	CASSGRQGADEAFF	TGTGCCAGCAGTGGGAGACAGGGGGCGGATGAAGCTTTCTTT
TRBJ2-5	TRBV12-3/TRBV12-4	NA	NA	CASSWDSGETQYF	TGTGCCAGCAGTTGGGACAGCGGGGAGACCCAGTACTTC
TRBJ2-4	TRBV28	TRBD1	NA	CASSRGDRGGNIQYF	TGTGCCAGCAGCAGAGGGGACAGGGGGGGAAACATTCAGTACTTC
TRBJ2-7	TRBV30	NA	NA	CAWNPPRLTYEQYF	TGTGCCTGGAACCCACCTCGGCTAACCTACGAGCAGTACTTC
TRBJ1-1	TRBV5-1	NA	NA	CASSPGGFGGNTEAFF	TGCGCCAGCAGCCCAGGAGGTTTTGGAGGGAACACTGAAGCTTTCTTT
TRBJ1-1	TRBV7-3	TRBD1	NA	CASSSQGTTEAFF	TGTGCCAGCAGCTCACAGGGGACCACTGAAGCTTTCTTT
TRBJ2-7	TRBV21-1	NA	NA	CASTRQPHEQYF	TGTGCCAGCACGCGACAGCCCCACGAGCAGTACTTC
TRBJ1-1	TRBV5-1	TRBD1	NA	CASRPEGDSSNTEAFF	TGCGCCAGCAGACCCGAGGGGGACAGCTCGAACACTGAAGCTTTCTTT
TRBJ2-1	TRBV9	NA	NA	CASSVVGTDNEQFF	TGTGCCAGCAGCGTAGTGGGGACGGACAATGAGCAGTTCTTC
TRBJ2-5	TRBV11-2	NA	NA	CASSLEGGWETQYF	TGTGCCAGCAGCTTAGAGGGAGGATGGGAGACCCAGTACTTC
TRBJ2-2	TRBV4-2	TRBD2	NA	CASSQGQVAGSIGELFF	TGTGCCAGCAGCCAGGGGCAGGTAGCGGGATCTATCGGGGAGCTGTTTTTT
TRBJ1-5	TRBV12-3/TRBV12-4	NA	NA	CASSSPGQPQHF	TGTGCCAGCAGCTCACCGGGTCAGCCCCAGCATTTT
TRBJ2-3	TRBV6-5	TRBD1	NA	CASGGDRGSTDTQYF	TGTGCCAGCGGGGGGGACAGGGGTAGCACAGATACGCAGTATTTT
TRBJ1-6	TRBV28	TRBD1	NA	CASRGQGWHSPLHF	TGTGCCAGCAGGGGACAGGGGTGGCATTCACCCCTCCACTTT
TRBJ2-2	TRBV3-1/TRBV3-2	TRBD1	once	CASSPGQANTGELFF	TGTGCCAGCAGCCCGGGACAGGCGAACACCGGGGAGCTGTTTTTT
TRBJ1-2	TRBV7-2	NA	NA	CASSREARPNTF	TGTGCCAGCAGCCGCGAGGCGCGGCCGAACACCTTC
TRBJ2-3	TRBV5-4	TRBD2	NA	CASSTGLGYLQGKDTQYF	TGTGCCAGCAGCACGGGACTAGGCTACCTCCAGGGGAAAGATACGCAGTATTTT
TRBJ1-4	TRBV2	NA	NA	CASNRWVRHKEKLFF	TGTGCCAGCAACCGTTGGGTCAGGCACAAGGAAAAACTGTTTTTT
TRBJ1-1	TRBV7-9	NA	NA	CASSLQGEAFF	TGTGCCAGCAGCTTACAGGGCGAAGCTTTCTTT
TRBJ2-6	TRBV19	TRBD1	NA	CASSKGGQGKGGANVLTF	TGTGCCAGTAGTAAAGGGGGACAGGGAAAAGGTGGGGCCAACGTCCTGACTTTC